This TCR beta chain was recorded in a study of T cell repertoires in cytomegalovirus infection. Study-level background: Evidence of both CMV infection and a matching HLA type came from public TCR beta signatures. Study-level results: Within the response measured ex vivo, HLA-C-restricted CMV-specific TCR beta clonotypes were dominant.

The table lists this clonotype with a few counts. Its antigen is not known. Germline CDR1 and CDR2: SGHTA and FQGNSA. This CDR3 is built from 16 residues. After removal of 5 bases from V and 4 bases from J, the junction contained 7 bases not matched to a gene. TCRdb analysed the reads with MiXCR anew, one entry per CDR3 protein. There are about 570,000 distinct CDR3 sequences in the sample; roughly 43% occur only once, and 48% lies in the top ten. Sequenced material: cultured PBMCs, taken from culture after CMV antigen stimulation. V is TRBV7-2 and J is TRBJ2-3; 12 bases align to TRBD2. The receptor was derived from a human donor in good health (CMV status not recorded). Some clones in this sample may be carry-over from other donors' samples. Here the CDR3 reads CASSLLAGGPPDTQYF. In DNA form, the CDR3 reads TGTGCCAGCAGCCTCCTAGCGGGGGGGCCTCCAGATACGCAGTATTTT.